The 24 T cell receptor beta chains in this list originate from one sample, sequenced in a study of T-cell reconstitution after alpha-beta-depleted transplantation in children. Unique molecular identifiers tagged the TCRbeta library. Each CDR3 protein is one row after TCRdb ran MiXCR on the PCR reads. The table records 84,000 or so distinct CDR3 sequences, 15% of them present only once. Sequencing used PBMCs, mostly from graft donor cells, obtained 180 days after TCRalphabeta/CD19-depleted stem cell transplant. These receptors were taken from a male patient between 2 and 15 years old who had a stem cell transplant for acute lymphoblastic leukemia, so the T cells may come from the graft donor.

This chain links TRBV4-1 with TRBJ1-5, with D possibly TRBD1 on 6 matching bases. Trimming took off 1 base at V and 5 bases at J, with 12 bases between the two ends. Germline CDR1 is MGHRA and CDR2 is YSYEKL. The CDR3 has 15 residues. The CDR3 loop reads CASSQVGAGDQPQHF. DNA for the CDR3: TGCGCCAGCAGCCAAGTGGGGGCAGGGGATCAGCCCCAGCATTTT.

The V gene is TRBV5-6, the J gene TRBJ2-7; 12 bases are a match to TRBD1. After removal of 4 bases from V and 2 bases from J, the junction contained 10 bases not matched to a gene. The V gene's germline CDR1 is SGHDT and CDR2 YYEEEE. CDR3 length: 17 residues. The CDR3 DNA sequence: TGTGCCAGCAGCACTCCGGGACAGGGGGCGAGGGCCTACGAGCAGTACTTC. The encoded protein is CASSTPGQGARAYEQYF.

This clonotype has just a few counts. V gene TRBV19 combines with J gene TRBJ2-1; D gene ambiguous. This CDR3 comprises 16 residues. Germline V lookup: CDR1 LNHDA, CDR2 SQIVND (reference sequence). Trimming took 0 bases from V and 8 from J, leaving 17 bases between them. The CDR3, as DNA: TGTGCCAGTAGTATAGATCCACCGTCGGCAGGCTATGAGCAGTTCTTC. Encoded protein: CASSIDPPSAGYEQFF. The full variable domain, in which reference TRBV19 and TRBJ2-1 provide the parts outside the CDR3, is DGGITQSPKYLFRKEGQNVTLSCEQNLNHDAMYWYRQDPGQGLRLIYYSQIVNDFQKGDIAEGYSVSREKKESFPLTVTSAQKNPTAFYLCASSIDPPSAGYEQFFGPGTRLTVL.

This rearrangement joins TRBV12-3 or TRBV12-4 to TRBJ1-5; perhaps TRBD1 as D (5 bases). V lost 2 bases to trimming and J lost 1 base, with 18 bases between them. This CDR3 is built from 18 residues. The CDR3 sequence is CASSLSGAYGLSNQPQHF. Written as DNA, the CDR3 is TGTGCCAGCAGTTTAAGCGGGGCCTACGGCCTAAGCAATCAGCCCCAGCATTTT.

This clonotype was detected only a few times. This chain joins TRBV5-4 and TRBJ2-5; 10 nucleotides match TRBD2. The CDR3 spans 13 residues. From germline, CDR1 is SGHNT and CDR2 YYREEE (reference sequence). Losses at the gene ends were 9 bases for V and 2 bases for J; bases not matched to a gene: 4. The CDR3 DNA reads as TGTGCCACCCGGACTAGCGGTCAAGAGACCCAGTACTTC. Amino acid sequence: CATRTSGQETQYF.

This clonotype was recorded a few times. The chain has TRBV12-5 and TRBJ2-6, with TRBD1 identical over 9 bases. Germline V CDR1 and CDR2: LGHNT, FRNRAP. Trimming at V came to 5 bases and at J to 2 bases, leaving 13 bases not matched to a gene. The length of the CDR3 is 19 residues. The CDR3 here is CASGPLRTGQGAGANVLTF. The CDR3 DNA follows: TGTGCTAGTGGTCCCCTCCGGACGGGACAGGGTGCTGGGGCCAACGTCCTGACTTTC. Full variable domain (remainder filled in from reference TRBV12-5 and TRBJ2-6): DARVTQTPRHKVTEMGQEVTMRCQPILGHNTVFWYRQTMMQGLELLAYFRNRAPLDDSGMPKDRFSAEMPDATLATLKIQPSEPRDSAVYFCASGPLRTGQGAGANVLTFGAGSRLTVL.

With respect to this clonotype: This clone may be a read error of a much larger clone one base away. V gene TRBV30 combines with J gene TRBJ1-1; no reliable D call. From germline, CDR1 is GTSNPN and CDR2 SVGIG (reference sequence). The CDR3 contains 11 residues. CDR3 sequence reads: CAWSSGTEASF. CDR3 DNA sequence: TGTGCCTGGAGTTCCGGAACTGAAGCTTCCTTT.

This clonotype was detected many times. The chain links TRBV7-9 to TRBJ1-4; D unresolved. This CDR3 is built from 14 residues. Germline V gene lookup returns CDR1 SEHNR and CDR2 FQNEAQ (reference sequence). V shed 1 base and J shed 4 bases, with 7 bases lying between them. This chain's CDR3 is CASSLVLGNEKLFF. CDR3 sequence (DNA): TGTGCCAGCAGCTTAGTTCTGGGTAATGAAAAACTGTTTTTT.

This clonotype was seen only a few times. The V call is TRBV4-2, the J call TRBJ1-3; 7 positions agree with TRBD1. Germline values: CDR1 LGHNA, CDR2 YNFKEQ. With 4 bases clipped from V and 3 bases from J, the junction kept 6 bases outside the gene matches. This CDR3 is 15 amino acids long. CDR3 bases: TGTGCCAGCAGCCCCACAGACAGGGATGGAAACACCATATATTTT. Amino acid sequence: CASSPTDRDGNTIYF.

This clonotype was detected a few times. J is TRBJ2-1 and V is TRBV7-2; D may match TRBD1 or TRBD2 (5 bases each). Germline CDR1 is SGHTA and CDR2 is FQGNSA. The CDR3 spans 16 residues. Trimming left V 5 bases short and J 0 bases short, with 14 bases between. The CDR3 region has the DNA TGTGCCAGCAGCACCCGGGCAGGGAGCTCCTACAATGAGCAGTTCTTC. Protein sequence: CASSTRAGSSYNEQFF.

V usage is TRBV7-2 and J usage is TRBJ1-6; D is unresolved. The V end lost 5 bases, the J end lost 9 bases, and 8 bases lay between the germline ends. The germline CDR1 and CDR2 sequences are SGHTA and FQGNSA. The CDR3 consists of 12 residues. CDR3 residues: CASSPGVSPLHF. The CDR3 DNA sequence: TGTGCCAGCAGCCCCGGAGTTTCACCCCTCCACTTT.

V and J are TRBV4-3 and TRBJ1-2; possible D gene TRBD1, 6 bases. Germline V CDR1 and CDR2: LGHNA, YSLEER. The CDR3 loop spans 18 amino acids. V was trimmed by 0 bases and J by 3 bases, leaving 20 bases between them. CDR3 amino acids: CASSQDLAVGAIHYGYTF. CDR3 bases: TGCGCCAGCAGCCAAGATCTCGCTGTGGGGGCCATCCACTATGGCTACACCTTC.

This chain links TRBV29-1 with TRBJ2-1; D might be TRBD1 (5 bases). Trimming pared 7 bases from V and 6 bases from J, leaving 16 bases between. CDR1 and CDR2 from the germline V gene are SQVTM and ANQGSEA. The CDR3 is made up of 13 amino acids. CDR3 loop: CSASEQDLNEQFF. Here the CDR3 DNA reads TGCAGCGCGTCTGAACAGGATCTCAATGAGCAGTTCTTC.

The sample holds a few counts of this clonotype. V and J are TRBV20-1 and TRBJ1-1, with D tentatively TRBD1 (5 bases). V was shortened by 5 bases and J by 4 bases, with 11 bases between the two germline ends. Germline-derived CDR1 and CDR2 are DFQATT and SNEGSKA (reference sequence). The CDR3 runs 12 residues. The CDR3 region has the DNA TGCAGTGCTGGGGCGGGGAGCACTGAAGCTTTCTTT. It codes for CSAGAGSTEAFF.

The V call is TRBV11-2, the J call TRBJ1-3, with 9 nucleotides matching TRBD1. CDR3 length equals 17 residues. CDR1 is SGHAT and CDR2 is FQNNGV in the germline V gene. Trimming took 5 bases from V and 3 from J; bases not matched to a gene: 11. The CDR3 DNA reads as TGTGCCAGCAGCCCGATATACGGGACAGGGTATGGAAACACCATATATTTT. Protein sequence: CASSPIYGTGYGNTIYF.

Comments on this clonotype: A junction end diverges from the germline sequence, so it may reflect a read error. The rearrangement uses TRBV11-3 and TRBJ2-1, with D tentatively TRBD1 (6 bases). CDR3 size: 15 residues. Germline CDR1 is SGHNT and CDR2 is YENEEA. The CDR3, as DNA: TGTGCCACCAGCGACCGGGACATAGGTTCCCATGAGCAGTTCTTC. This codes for CATSDRDIGSHEQFF. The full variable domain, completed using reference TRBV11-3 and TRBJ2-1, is EAGVVQSPRYKIIEKKQPVAFWCNPISGHNTLYWYLQNLGQGPELLIRYENEEAVDDSQLPKDRFSAERLKGVDSTLKIQPAELGDSAVYLCATSDRDIGSHEQFFGPGTRLTVL.

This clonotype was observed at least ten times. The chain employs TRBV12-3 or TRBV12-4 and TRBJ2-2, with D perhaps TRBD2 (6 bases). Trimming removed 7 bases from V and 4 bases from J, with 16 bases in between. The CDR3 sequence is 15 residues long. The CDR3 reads CASNSLGGVTGELFF. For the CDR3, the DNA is TGTGCCAGCAATTCTTTGGGCGGGGTCACCGGGGAGCTGTTTTTT.

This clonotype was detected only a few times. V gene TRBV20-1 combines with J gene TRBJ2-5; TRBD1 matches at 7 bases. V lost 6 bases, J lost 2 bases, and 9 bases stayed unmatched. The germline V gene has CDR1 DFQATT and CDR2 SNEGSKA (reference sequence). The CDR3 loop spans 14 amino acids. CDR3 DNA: TGCAGTGCAACCGGGACAGCAAATCAAGAGACCCAGTACTTC. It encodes CSATGTANQETQYF.

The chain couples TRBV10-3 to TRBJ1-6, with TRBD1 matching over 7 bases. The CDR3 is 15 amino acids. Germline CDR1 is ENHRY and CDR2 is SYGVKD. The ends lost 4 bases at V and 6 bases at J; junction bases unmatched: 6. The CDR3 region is CAISADRETNSPLHF. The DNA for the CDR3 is TGTGCCATCAGTGCTGACAGGGAAACTAATTCACCCCTCCACTTT.

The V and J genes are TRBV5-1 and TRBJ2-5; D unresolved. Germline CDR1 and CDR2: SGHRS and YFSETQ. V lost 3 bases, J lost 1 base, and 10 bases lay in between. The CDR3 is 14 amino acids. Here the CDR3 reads CASSYEAIQETQYF. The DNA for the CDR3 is TGCGCCAGCAGCTATGAGGCCATCCAAGAGACCCAGTACTTC.

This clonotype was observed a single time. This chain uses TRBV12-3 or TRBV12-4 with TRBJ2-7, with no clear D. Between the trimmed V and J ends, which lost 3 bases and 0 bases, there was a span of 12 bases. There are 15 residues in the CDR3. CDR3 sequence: CASSFVLAISYEQYF. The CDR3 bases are TGTGCCAGCAGTTTTGTTTTGGCGATCTCCTACGAGCAGTACTTC.

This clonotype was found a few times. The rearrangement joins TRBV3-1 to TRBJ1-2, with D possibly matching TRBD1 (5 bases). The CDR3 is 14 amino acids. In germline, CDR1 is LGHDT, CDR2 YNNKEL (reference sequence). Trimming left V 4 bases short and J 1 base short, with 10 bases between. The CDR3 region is CASSPGDRNYGYTF. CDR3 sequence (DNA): TGTGCCAGCAGCCCCGGGGACCGTAACTATGGCTACACCTTC.

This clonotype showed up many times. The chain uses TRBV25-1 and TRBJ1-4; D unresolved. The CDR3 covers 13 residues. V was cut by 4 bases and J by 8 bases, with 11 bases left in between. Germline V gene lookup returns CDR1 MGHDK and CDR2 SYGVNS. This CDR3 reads CASSGHAGEKLFF. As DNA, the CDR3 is TGTGCCAGCAGTGGACATGCCGGGGAAAAACTGTTTTTT. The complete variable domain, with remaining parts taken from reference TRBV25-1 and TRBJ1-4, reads EADIYQTPRYLVIGTGKKITLECSQTMGHDKMYWYQQDPGMELHLIHYSYGVNSTEKGDLSSESTVSRIRTEHFPLTLESARPSHTSQYLCASSGHAGEKLFFGSGTQLSVL.

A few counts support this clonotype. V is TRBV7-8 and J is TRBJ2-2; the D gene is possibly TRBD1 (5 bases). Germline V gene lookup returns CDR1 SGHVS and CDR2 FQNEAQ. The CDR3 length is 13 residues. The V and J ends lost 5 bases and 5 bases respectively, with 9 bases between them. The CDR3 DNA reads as TGTGCCAGCAGCCGACAGATAACCGGGGAGCTGTTTTTT. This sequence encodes CASSRQITGELFF. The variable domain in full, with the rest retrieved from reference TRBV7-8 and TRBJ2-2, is GAGVSQSPRYKVAKRGQDVALRCDPISGHVSLFWYQQALGQGPEFLTYFQNEAQLDKSGLPSDRFFAERPEGSVSTLKIQRTQQEDSAVYLCASSRQITGELFFGEGSRLTVL.